A single sample is the source of the 14 T cell receptor beta chains below, sequenced in a study of blood T cell repertoires in COVID-19. Profiled with immunoSEQ multiplex PCR; TCRdb holds only in-frame clones, not every one. The data show 200,000 or so clones, 88% seen once. The sequenced sample consisted of PBMCs or T cells enriched from blood (not recorded which). Receptors were obtained from a woman in her twenties or thirties who had recovered from COVID-19.

A few counts support this clone. The CDR3 here is CAWAGGNTEAFF. In DNA form, the CDR3 reads TGTGCCTGGGCAGGGGGGAACACTGAAGCTTTCTTT. The V and J genes are TRBV30 and TRBJ1-1, with 7 bases that match TRBD1. V shed 5 bases, J shed 1 base, and the junction held 1 base outside the gene matches. This CDR3 region has 12 residues. CDR1 is GTSNPN and CDR2 is SVGIG in the germline V gene (reference sequence). The full variable domain, completed using reference TRBV30 and TRBJ1-1, is SQTIHQWPATLVQPVGSPLSLECTVEGTSNPNLYWYRQAAGRGLQLLFYSVGIGQISSEVPQNLSASRPQDRQFILSSKKLLLSDSGFYLCAWAGGNTEAFFGQGTRLTVV.

This rearrangement joins TRBV5-8 to TRBJ1-2; a weak D match, TRBD1 (5 bases). V was shortened by 2 bases and J by 5 bases, with 10 bases between the two germline ends. The CDR3 runs to 13 residues. Germline CDR1 reads SGHTS; CDR2 reads YDEGEE. CDR3 DNA sequence: TGTGCCAGCAGCTTCGACAGTTTGTATGGCTACACCTTC. Protein: CASSFDSLYGYTF.

This chain links TRBV5-8 with TRBJ2-7; maybe TRBD2 (5 bases). With 0 bases removed from V and 6 bases from J, the gap between germline ends came to 7 bases. CDR1 SGHTS and CDR2 YDEGEE come from the germline V gene. This CDR3 has 12 residues. This CDR3 reads CASSLGGLEQYF. CDR3 bases: TGTGCCAGCAGCTTGGGAGGGCTCGAGCAGTACTTC.

This rearrangement joins TRBV2 to TRBJ1-1; D possibly corresponds to TRBD1 (5 bases). CDR1 and CDR2 from the germline V gene are SNHLY and FYNNEI. The CDR3 runs to 14 residues. Trimming took off 6 bases at V and 1 base at J, with 12 bases between the two ends. The CDR3 nucleotides are TGTGCCAGCAGCGGACATCCAGAGAACACTGAAGCTTTCTTT. It encodes CASSGHPENTEAFF.

The V gene is TRBV6-6, the J gene TRBJ1-1; D ambiguous. Germline V lookup: CDR1 MNHNY, CDR2 SVGAGI (reference sequence). Trimming removed 3 bases from V and 1 base from J, with 6 bases in between. CDR3 length equals 13 residues. For the CDR3, the DNA is TGTGCCAGCAGTTATCCAGAGAACACTGAAGCTTTCTTT. Translating gives CASSYPENTEAFF.

On this clone: The sample holds other DNA sequences that translate to the same CDR3. This chain uses TRBV7-2 with TRBJ1-2, with 9 bases matching TRBD1. Per the germline V gene, CDR1 is SGHTA and CDR2 is FQGNSA. V dropped 5 bases and J dropped 4; count of bases not matched to a gene: 5. This CDR3 region has 14 residues. CDR3 region: CASSPGQGLYGYTF. CDR3 DNA: TGTGCCAGCAGCCCGGGACAGGGCCTCTATGGCTACACCTTC. The variable domain in full, completed from reference TRBV7-2 and TRBJ1-2, reads GAGVSQSPSNKVTEKGKDVELRCDPISGHTALYWYRQSLGQGLEFLIYFQGNSAPDKSGLPSDRFSAERTGGSVSTLTIQRTQQEDSAVYLCASSPGQGLYGYTFGSGTRLTVV.

The chain has TRBV4-3 and TRBJ2-7; unclear D gene. This CDR3 comprises 13 residues. The V gene's germline CDR1 is LGHNA and CDR2 YSLEER. The V end lost 0 bases, the J end lost 6 bases, and 9 bases lay between the germline ends. The CDR3 nucleotides read TGCGCCAGCAGCCAAGACCCGTCTCTCGAGCAGTACTTC. Translating gives CASSQDPSLEQYF.

The chain couples TRBV4-1 to TRBJ2-7; 7 bases match TRBD1. Unmatched junction bases numbered 4, after V lost 3 bases and J lost 2 bases. The CDR3 totals 14 residues. Per the germline V gene, CDR1 is MGHRA and CDR2 is YSYEKL. DNA of the CDR3: TGCGCCAGCAGCCAGATTGGACAGGCCTACGAGCAGTACTTC. Translated: CASSQIGQAYEQYF.

This sequence joins TRBV9 and TRBJ1-4; 7 nucleotides match TRBD1. Germline CDR1 is SGDLS and CDR2 is YYNGEE. The junction had 2 bases not matched to a gene; V was cut back by 3 bases and J by 0 bases. CDR3 size: 15 residues. The CDR3 sequence: CASSATGTTNEKLFF. The CDR3 region has the DNA TGTGCCAGCAGCGCGACAGGGACAACTAATGAAAAACTGTTTTTT.

The gene calls are TRBV19 and TRBJ2-2; TRBD1 aligns across 8 bases. The CDR3 spans 15 residues. Germline assignment: CDR1 LNHDA and CDR2 SQIVND (reference sequence). Germline trimming cut 1 base from V and 6 bases from J; bases unmatched to any gene: 4. The CDR3 nucleotides read TGTGCCAGTAGTATAGCGCAGGGGGCGGCCGGGGAGCTGTTTTTT. It codes for CASSIAQGAAGELFF.

A note on this clone: Other DNA variants within this sample encode the same CDR3. This chain joins TRBV5-4 and TRBJ1-2, with no clear D. Germline loops: CDR1 SGHNT, CDR2 YYREEE (reference sequence). This CDR3 spans 14 amino acids. V lost 0 bases, J lost 4 bases, and 10 bases lay in between. The DNA of the CDR3 is TGTGCCAGCAGCTTGGTTGGAGGGTCCTATGGCTACACCTTC. Protein: CASSLVGGSYGYTF.

The V call is TRBV3-1 (or the pseudogene TRBV3-2), the J call TRBJ2-1, with TRBD2 matching 10 bases. V shed 0 bases, J shed 8 bases, and the junction held 7 bases outside the gene matches. The CDR3 is 16 amino acids. Per germline, CDR1 LGHDT and CDR2 YNNKEL (reference sequence). CDR3 sequence: CASSQDLSGGAYEQFF. The CDR3 region has the DNA TGTGCCAGCAGCCAAGATCTCAGCGGGGGGGCATATGAGCAGTTCTTC.

This sequence joins TRBV5-1 and TRBJ2-1; tentative D call: TRBD2 (5 bases). V was trimmed by 0 bases and J by 5 bases, leaving 12 bases between them. The CDR3 is 15 residues long. Germline-derived CDR1 and CDR2 are SGHRS and YFSETQ. CDR3 sequence: CASSLGSSYDNEQFF. The CDR3, as DNA: TGCGCCAGCAGCTTGGGGTCTAGCTATGACAATGAGCAGTTCTTC.

This clone was detected once. This chain links TRBV4-1 with TRBJ1-5, with 12 nucleotides matching TRBD1. This CDR3 contains 14 residues. The ends lost 3 bases at V and 6 bases at J; junction bases unmatched: 0. Looked up from germline, CDR1 is MGHRA and CDR2 is YSYEKL. CDR3 loop: CASSQGQGAQPQHF. For the CDR3, the DNA is TGCGCCAGCAGCCAGGGACAGGGGGCTCAGCCCCAGCATTTT.